This passage covers 23 T cell receptor beta chains from one sample sequenced in a study of blood T cell repertoires in COVID-19. Generated by immunoSEQ multiplex PCR, the TCRdb table keeps only in-frame clones and is missing some. The sample lists roughly 180,000 clones, about 83% seen once, with 7.5% to 8% in the top ten. The sample taken for sequencing was peripheral blood. Receptor source: a man aged 40-55 years who had recovered from COVID-19.

The chain employs TRBV11-3 and TRBJ2-2; 8 positions agree with TRBD1. With V trimmed by 5 bases and J by 5 bases, 7 bases remained unmatched. The CDR3 is 15 residues long. Germline V gives CDR1 SGHNT, CDR2 YENEEA. The CDR3 loop is CASSPTTGGTGELFF. CDR3 bases: TGTGCCAGCAGCCCAACAACAGGGGGTACCGGGGAGCTGTTTTTT.

This rearrangement joins TRBV5-1 to TRBJ2-2, with 7 bases that match TRBD2. This CDR3 comprises 16 residues. Trimming at V came to 4 bases and at J to 2 bases, leaving 8 bases not matched to a gene. CDR1 and CDR2 (germline): SGHRS, YFSETQ. The CDR3 DNA reads TGCGCCAGCAGCGCCAGCGGGACCTTTAACACCGGGGAGCTGTTTTTT. Encoded protein: CASSASGTFNTGELFF.

The chain joins TRBV18 to TRBJ2-3; TRBD1 matches at 9 bases. Germline V gene sequence: CDR1 KGHSH, CDR2 LQKENI. The CDR3 extends over 15 amino acids. With V trimmed by 3 bases and J by 4 bases, 5 bases remained unmatched. CDR3 in DNA: TGTGCCAGCTCACCCGGGACAGGGAACTCAGATACGCAGTATTTT. Protein product: CASSPGTGNSDTQYF.

The rearrangement links TRBV19 to TRBJ1-6, with D hard to call. Germline CDR1 and CDR2: LNHDA and SQIVND (reference sequence). CDR3 length equals 14 residues. The V end was cut by 4 bases, the J end by 7 bases, with 11 bases between. The CDR3 reads CASSTPSPNSPLHF. The CDR3 DNA reads TGTGCCAGTAGTACTCCCTCCCCCAATTCACCCCTCCACTTT.

In its sample, this clone was seen a few times. The chain recombines TRBV7-6 with TRBJ1-6; D remains ambiguous. The V and J ends lost 1 base and 8 bases respectively, with 15 bases between them. CDR1 SGHVS and CDR2 FNYEAQ come from the germline V gene. The CDR3 extends over 16 amino acids. The CDR3: CASSLEAAGGDSPLHF. The CDR3 bases are TGTGCCAGCAGCTTAGAGGCCGCAGGCGGGGATTCACCCCTCCACTTT.

The chain recombines TRBV6-5 with TRBJ1-5; 9 nucleotides agree with TRBD1. This CDR3 is 13 amino acids long. V lost 6 bases, J lost 10 bases, and 7 bases stayed unmatched. CDR1 MNHEY and CDR2 SVGAGI come from the germline V gene. This CDR3 is CASSRDRVSPQHF. The CDR3 DNA reads TGTGCCAGCAGCAGGGACAGGGTGTCTCCCCAGCATTTT.

The V call is TRBV6-6, the J call TRBJ1-1, with D uncertain. V was clipped by 5 bases and J by 5 bases, with 6 bases between them. This CDR3 is built from 11 residues. CDR1 and CDR2 from the germline V gene are MNHNY and SVGAGI (reference sequence). The CDR3 sequence: CASSPVTEAFF. In DNA, the CDR3 is TGTGCCAGCAGTCCTGTAACTGAAGCTTTCTTT.

This clone was picked up one time. V and J are TRBV6-1 and TRBJ2-2; 7 bases match TRBD1. Germline V gene data show CDR1 as MNHNS and CDR2 as SASEGT. This CDR3 is built from 16 residues. With 2 bases clipped from V and 3 bases from J, the junction kept 6 bases outside the gene matches. CDR3 DNA: TGTGCCAGCAGTGAACGAGGGGGCGGAGACACCGGGGAGCTGTTTTTT. Translated: CASSERGGGDTGELFF.

This clone has only one observation. V usage is TRBV2 and J usage is TRBJ2-3; D is possibly TRBD1 (5 bases). From germline, CDR1 is SNHLY and CDR2 FYNNEI. There are 12 residues in the CDR3. The V and J ends lost 8 bases and 4 bases respectively, with 10 bases between them. The CDR3 region has the DNA TGTGCCAGCGGGCAGGGTCCAGATACGCAGTATTTT. Translating gives CASGQGPDTQYF.

The V and J genes are TRBV11-1 and TRBJ2-1, with 7 nucleotides matching TRBD2. The germline V gene encodes CDR1 SGHAT and CDR2 FQDESV (reference sequence). The CDR3 totals 15 residues. Unmatched junction bases numbered 9, after V lost 3 bases and J lost 7 bases. CDR3 sequence: CASSLGGVLMNEQFF. The CDR3 DNA reads as TGTGCCAGCAGCTTGGGAGGGGTGCTTATGAATGAGCAGTTCTTC.

The chain couples TRBV27 to TRBJ2-7; 12 bases line up with TRBD2. The germline CDR1 and CDR2 sequences are MNHEY and SMNVEV (reference sequence). The CDR3 has 16 residues. Losses at the gene ends were 5 bases for V and 4 bases for J; bases not matched to a gene: 9. CDR3 sequence: CASSPRRTSGMYEQYF. For the CDR3, the DNA is TGTGCCAGCAGTCCTCGTCGGACTAGCGGGATGTACGAGCAGTACTTC.

The J gene is TRBJ1-3, the V gene TRBV11-2; D not certain. V lost 1 base to trimming and J lost 2 bases, with 12 bases between them. Germline lookup yields CDR1 SGHAT and CDR2 FQNNGV. This CDR3 comprises 16 residues. The CDR3 reads CASSLVAGLTGNTIYF. As DNA, the CDR3 is TGTGCCAGCAGCTTAGTAGCGGGATTGACTGGAAACACCATATATTTT. The variable domain in full, with the rest retrieved from reference TRBV11-2 and TRBJ1-3, is EAGVAQSPRYKIIEKRQSVAFWCNPISGHATLYWYQQILGQGPKLLIQFQNNGVVDDSQLPKDRFSAERLKGVDSTLKIQPAKLEDSAVYLCASSLVAGLTGNTIYFGEGSWLTVV.

V usage is TRBV10-3 and J usage is TRBJ2-2, with TRBD1 as a possible D gene (5 bases). The germline CDR1 and CDR2 sequences are ENHRY and SYGVKD. This CDR3 has 17 residues. V dropped 3 bases and J dropped 0 bases, with 14 bases sitting between them. In DNA form, the CDR3 reads TGTGCCATCAGTGACTGGACGGACACGACGAACACCGGGGAGCTGTTTTTT. This translates into CAISDWTDTTNTGELFF.

V is TRBV15 and J is TRBJ1-1, with a possible D match to TRBD1 (6 bases). Trimming took off 1 base at V and 2 bases at J, with 8 bases between the two ends. The CDR3 has 14 residues. Germline V gives CDR1 LNHNV, CDR2 YYDKDF (reference sequence). CDR3 DNA: TGTGCCACCAGCAGAGCGGGACAAAACACTGAAGCTTTCTTT. Its translation is CATSRAGQNTEAFF.

This sequence joins TRBV5-6 and TRBJ2-1, with D unresolved. Germline assignment: CDR1 SGHDT and CDR2 YYEEEE. With 1 base removed from V and 9 bases from J, the gap between germline ends came to 11 bases. CDR3 length equals 13 residues. CDR3 DNA: TGTGCCAGCAGCTTGAGTGGGCCAGGTGAGCAGTTCTTC. Translation gives CASSLSGPGEQFF. The full variable domain, in which reference TRBV5-6 and TRBJ2-1 provide the parts outside the CDR3, is DAGVTQSPTHLIKTRGQQVTLRCSPKSGHDTVSWYQQALGQGPQFIFQYYEEEERQRGNFPDRFSGHQFPNYSSELNVNALLLGDSALYLCASSLSGPGEQFFGPGTRLTVL.

The rearrangement uses TRBV4-2 and TRBJ2-1; TRBD1 is a possible D gene (5 bases). The CDR3 covers 14 residues. Germline CDR1 LGHNA, CDR2 YNFKEQ. V dropped 0 bases and J dropped 7 bases, with 10 bases sitting between them. CDR3 coding DNA: TGTGCCAGCAGCCAAGATCCCAGGGTGAATGAGCAGTTCTTC. This codes for CASSQDPRVNEQFF.

The chain employs TRBV19 and TRBJ2-2; D possibly corresponds to TRBD1 (6 bases). Germline V gene lookup returns CDR1 LNHDA and CDR2 SQIVND (reference sequence). V was trimmed by 4 bases and J by 4 bases, leaving 25 bases between them. CDR3 size: 19 residues. CDR3 sequence: CASSTRRQEMILGTGELFF. CDR3 sequence (DNA): TGTGCCAGTAGTACACGGAGACAGGAGATGATCTTGGGCACCGGGGAGCTGTTTTTT.

The J gene is TRBJ2-7, the V gene TRBV6-5, with 9 nucleotides matching TRBD1. There are 15 residues in the CDR3. V lost 5 bases and J lost 4; bases outside the gene matches: 9. Germline V lookup: CDR1 MNHEY, CDR2 SVGAGI. Here the CDR3 reads CASSSPGTGTYEQYF. The CDR3 DNA sequence: TGTGCCAGCAGTAGCCCCGGGACAGGGACGTACGAGCAGTACTTC.

This clone was found a few times. J is TRBJ1-5 and V is TRBV27; D is perhaps TRBD1 (5 bases). The CDR3 totals 14 residues. V was clipped by 4 bases and J by 6 bases, with 13 bases between them. Germline loops: CDR1 MNHEY, CDR2 SMNVEV (reference sequence). CDR3 region: CASSSPGGGQPQHF. The CDR3 DNA follows: TGTGCCAGCAGTTCTCCGGGGGGGGGTCAGCCCCAGCATTTT.

The J gene is TRBJ2-7, the V gene TRBV4-1, with D perhaps matching TRBD2 (5 bases). This CDR3 spans 13 amino acids. Germline values: CDR1 MGHRA, CDR2 YSYEKL. V was shortened by 2 bases and J by 10 bases, with 15 bases between the two germline ends. The CDR3 DNA reads TGCGCCAGCAGCCAAAATCTACTCGGGGTTCAGTACTTC. Its translation: CASSQNLLGVQYF.

V and J are TRBV6-2 or TRBV6-3 and TRBJ2-7; TRBD2 might be the D (5 bases). The CDR3 has 17 residues. V was cut by 3 bases and J by 3 bases, with 21 bases left in between. Germline CDR1 reads MNHEY; CDR2 reads SVGEGT. The CDR3 region is CASSYSPYPGNGYEQYF. The CDR3, as DNA: TGTGCCAGCAGTTATTCACCCTACCCCGGGAATGGCTACGAGCAGTACTTC.

This chain joins TRBV28 and TRBJ2-3; D uncertain. Germline lookup yields CDR1 MDHEN and CDR2 SYDVKM. This CDR3 comprises 14 residues. V dropped 10 bases and J dropped 0 bases, with 14 bases sitting between them. The CDR3 protein is CAISEWSSTDTQYF. The CDR3 DNA is TGTGCCATCTCGGAGTGGTCTAGCACAGATACGCAGTATTTT.

The chain recombines TRBV5-4 with TRBJ2-2; TRBD2 agrees at 15 bases. The CDR3 sequence is 15 residues long. Germline trimming cut 4 bases from V and 9 bases from J; bases unmatched to any gene: 4. The germline V gene has CDR1 SGHNT and CDR2 YYREEE (reference sequence). In nucleotides, the CDR3 is TGTGCCAGCAGCGGGGGGACTAGCGGGAGGCGGGAGCTGTTTTTT. Translating it yields CASSGGTSGRRELFF.